The entry below describes one T cell receptor beta chain. The target antigen is unknown. Libraries were prepared by immunoSEQ multiplex PCR; TCRdb keeps only in-frame clonotypes and omits some of them. The sample lists around 180,000 clones, 86% occurring once. This sample was taken from a study of cytomegalovirus exposure and HLA in healthy donors. Study information: The same platform was used for the 120 or so validation repertoires as for the approximately 730 first-cohort repertoires, as reported in a later analysis.

Study-level points and caveats: Reports credit the classifier with highly specific, highly sensitive diagnosis of cytomegalovirus status.

CDR3 length: 16 residues. The genes are TRBV21-1 and TRBJ1-5; TRBD1, the table's D call, lacks a check against the DNA. TRBV21-1 represents a pseudogene. This TCR was recovered from a woman aged 18-29 years in good health and CMV-seronegative. Material: PBMCs. CDR3 bases: TGTGCCAGCAGCAAACAAGAGGGGGACCCTTTTAGGTCCCAGCATTTT. Translating it yields CASSKQEGDPFRSQHF.